This section outlines one TCR beta chain sequence together with its context. Its antigen is as yet unknown. This CDR3 comprises 16 residues. Germline V gives CDR1 LGHNA, CDR2 YSLEER. Trimming removed 0 bases from V and 0 bases from J, with 9 bases in between. Vbeta (60) and Jbeta (13) primers were used in the PCR. Profiling relied on immunoSEQ multiplex PCR, and the TCRdb table lists in-frame clones only, not all of them. The sample holds about 130,000 clones; approximately 80% are singletons and the top ten take 1.5%. The data were taken from a study of cytomegalovirus exposure and HLA in healthy donors. Study outcomes and limitations: In a later analysis, most CMV-associated TCR beta chains appeared HLA-restricted. Cytomegalovirus-associated status was assigned to fewer than 200 TCR beta chains. Later analysis reportedly placed an Asian-associated ancestry cluster below the roughly 670-donor mean in N-insertions.

The TCR sequence derives from a female donor in good health and CMV-seronegative. The sequenced sample was PBMCs. This chain links TRBV4-3 with TRBJ2-1; D is possibly TRBD2 (6 bases). CDR3 region: CASSQDLDYSYNEQFF. CDR3 bases: TGCGCCAGCAGCCAAGATCTGGACTACTCCTACAATGAGCAGTTCTTC.